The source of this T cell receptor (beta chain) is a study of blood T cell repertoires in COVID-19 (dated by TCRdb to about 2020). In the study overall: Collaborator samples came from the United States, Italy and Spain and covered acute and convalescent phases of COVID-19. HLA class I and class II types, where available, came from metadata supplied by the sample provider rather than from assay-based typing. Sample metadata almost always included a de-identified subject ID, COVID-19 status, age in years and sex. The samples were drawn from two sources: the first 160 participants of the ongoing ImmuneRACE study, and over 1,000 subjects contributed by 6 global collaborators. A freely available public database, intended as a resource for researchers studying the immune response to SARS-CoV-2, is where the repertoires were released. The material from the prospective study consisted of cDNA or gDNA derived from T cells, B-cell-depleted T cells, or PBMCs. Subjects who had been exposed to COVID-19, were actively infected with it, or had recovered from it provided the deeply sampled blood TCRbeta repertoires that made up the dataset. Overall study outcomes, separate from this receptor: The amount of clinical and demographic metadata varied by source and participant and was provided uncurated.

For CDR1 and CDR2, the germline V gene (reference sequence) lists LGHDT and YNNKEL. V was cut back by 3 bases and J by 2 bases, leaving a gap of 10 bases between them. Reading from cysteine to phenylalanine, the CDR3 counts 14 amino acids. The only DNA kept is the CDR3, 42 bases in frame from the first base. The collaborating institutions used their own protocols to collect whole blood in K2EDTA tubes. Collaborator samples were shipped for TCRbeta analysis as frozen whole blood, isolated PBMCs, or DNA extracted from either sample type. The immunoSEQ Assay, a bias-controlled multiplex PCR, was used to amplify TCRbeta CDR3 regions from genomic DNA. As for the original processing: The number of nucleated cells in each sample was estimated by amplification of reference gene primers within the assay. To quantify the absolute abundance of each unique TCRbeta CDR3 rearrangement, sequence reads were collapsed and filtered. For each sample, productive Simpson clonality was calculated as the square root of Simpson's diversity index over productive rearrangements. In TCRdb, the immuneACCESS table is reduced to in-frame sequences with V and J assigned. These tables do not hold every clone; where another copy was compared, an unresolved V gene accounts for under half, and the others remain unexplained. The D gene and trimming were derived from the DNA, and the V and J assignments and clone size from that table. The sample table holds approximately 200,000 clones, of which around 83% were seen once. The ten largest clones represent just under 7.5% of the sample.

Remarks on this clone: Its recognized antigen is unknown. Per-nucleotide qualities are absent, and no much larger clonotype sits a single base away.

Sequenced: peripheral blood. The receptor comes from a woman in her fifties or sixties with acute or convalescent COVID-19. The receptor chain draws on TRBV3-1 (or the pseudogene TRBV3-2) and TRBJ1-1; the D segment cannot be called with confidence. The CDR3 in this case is CASSQGRTNTEAFF. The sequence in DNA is TGTGCCAGCAGCCAGGGCAGAACCAACACTGAAGCTTTCTTT.